This is a list of T cell receptor beta chains from one sample in a study of blood T cells in healthy people across ages. TCRdb re-called the 5' RACE reads with MiXCR, one entry per CDR3 protein. The sample contains over 600,000 distinct CDR3 sequences, 46% of which appear only once. Material for sequencing was blood. The receptors were gathered from an elderly man in good health. CDR3s include the opening cysteine and the closing phenylalanine or tryptophan. D genes are given only for firm matches. A clone size is listed for some rows: how often the clone was seen (once, few, many), or a class if it is expanded.

TRBJ2-3	few	15	TRBV10-3	-	CATRRGAGNTDTQYF	TGTGCCACTCGCCGGGGGGCAGGGAACACAGATACGCAGTATTTT
TRBJ2-1	few	15	TRBV20-1	TRBD2	CSARLAGDRYNEQFF	TGCAGTGCTAGACTAGCGGGAGATCGCTACAATGAGCAGTTCTTC
TRBJ2-7	many	15	TRBV5-1	TRBD2	CASSFGSGSAYEQYF	TGCGCCAGCAGCTTCGGTAGCGGGAGCGCGTACGAGCAGTACTTC
TRBJ2-7	-	15	TRBV3-1	TRBD1	CASSQGGTGIPGQYF	TGTGCCAGCAGCCAAGGGGGGACAGGGATCCCCGGGCAGTACTTC
TRBJ2-7	few	10	TRBV2	-	CASSDREQYF	TGTGCCAGCAGTGATCGCGAGCAGTACTTC
TRBJ2-4	-	14	TRBV12-3/TRBV12-4	TRBD2	CASSAGGAKNIQYF	TGTGCCAGCAGTGCGGGGGGGGCCAAAAACATTCAGTACTTC
TRBJ2-3	-	18	TRBV11-2	-	CASSLWTASRGPRDTQYF	TGTGCCAGCAGCTTATGGACAGCCAGCAGGGGCCCCCGAGATACGCAGTATTTT
TRBJ2-5	-	14	TRBV4-3	-	CASSQRGVAETQYF	TGCGCCAGCAGCCAAAGGGGGGTAGCGGAGACCCAGTACTTC
TRBJ2-1	-	15	TRBV20-1	TRBD2	CSARVSSGTIDEQFF	TGCAGTGCTAGAGTGTCTAGCGGCACAATCGATGAGCAGTTCTTC
TRBJ2-4	few	14	TRBV7-2	-	CASSLALGSGEQYF	TGTGCCAGCAGCTTAGCCTTGGGGTCGGGTGAGCAGTACTTC
TRBJ1-1	-	14	TRBV27	-	CASSLGGGGTEAFF	TGTGCCAGCAGTTTAGGAGGAGGGGGGACTGAAGCTTTCTTT
TRBJ2-7	many	12	TRBV6-6	TRBD1	CATQGQTYEQYF	TGTGCCACCCAGGGACAGACCTACGAGCAGTACTTC
TRBJ2-4	-	17	TRBV28	-	CASANTDGSGVKNIQYF	TGTGCCAGCGCTAATACGGACGGTAGCGGAGTCAAAAACATTCAGTACTTC
TRBJ2-1	-	14	TRBV20-1	-	CSASLCGRNNEQFF	TGCAGTGCTAGTCTTTGTGGGAGAAACAATGAGCAGTTCTTC
TRBJ2-5	-	14	TRBV5-1	-	CASSLVSGNMEQYF	TGCGCCAGCAGCTTGGTGTCGGGGAATATGGAGCAGTACTTC
TRBJ2-1	many	15	TRBV5-1	TRBD2	CASSRREGQRNEQFF	TGCGCCAGCAGCAGGCGGGAGGGCCAGCGCAATGAGCAGTTCTTC
TRBJ2-7	few	13	TRBV7-2	-	CASSFSTVGEQYF	TGTGCCAGCAGCTTTTCAACGGTGGGCGAGCAGTACTTC
TRBJ2-7	-	13	TRBV9	TRBD2	CANSAAGRREQYF	TGTGCCAACAGCGCAGCGGGGAGAAGGGAGCAGTACTTC
TRBJ2-5	few	15	TRBV12-3/TRBV12-4	-	CASSLGLATYNEQYF	TGTGCCAGCAGTTTAGGGCTAGCGACCTACAATGAGCAGTACTTC
TRBJ2-1	many	12	TRBV27	TRBD2	CASRGTSIEQFF	TGTGCCAGCAGAGGGACTAGCATTGAGCAGTTCTTC
TRBJ2-5	-	14	TRBV4-2	TRBD2	CASSQGGGRETQYF	TGTGCCAGCAGCCAAGGGGGAGGGAGAGAGACCCAGTACTTC
TRBJ1-2	-	14	TRBV25-1	-	CASSHGGDYYGYTF	TGTGCCAGCAGTCACGGCGGTGACTACTATGGCTACACCTTC
TRBJ2-1	-	16	TRBV4-3	-	CASSQERQWGYNEQFF	TGCGCCAGCAGCCAAGAGCGGCAATGGGGCTACAATGAGCAGTTCTTC
TRBJ1-5	once	14	TRBV7-8	TRBD1	CASSLGTGYQPQHF	TGTGCCAGCAGCTTAGGGACAGGGTATCAGCCCCAGCATTTT
TRBJ2-1	-	16	TRBV3-1	-	CASSHTGQTSYNEQFF	TGTGCCAGCAGCCACACAGGGCAAACCTCCTACAATGAGCAGTTCTTC
TRBJ1-1	-	14	TRBV4-1	-	CASSQVTENTEAFF	TGCGCCAGCAGCCAAGTTACAGAGAACACTGAAGCTTTCTTT
TRBJ2-3	few	14	TRBV11-2	-	CASSSSRVTDTQYF	TGTGCCAGCAGCTCGTCCCGGGTGACAGATACGCAGTATTTT
TRBJ2-7	-	15	TRBV4-3	TRBD2	CASSQELAAYNEQYF	TGCGCCAGCAGCCAAGAACTAGCGGCCTACAATGAGCAGTACTTC